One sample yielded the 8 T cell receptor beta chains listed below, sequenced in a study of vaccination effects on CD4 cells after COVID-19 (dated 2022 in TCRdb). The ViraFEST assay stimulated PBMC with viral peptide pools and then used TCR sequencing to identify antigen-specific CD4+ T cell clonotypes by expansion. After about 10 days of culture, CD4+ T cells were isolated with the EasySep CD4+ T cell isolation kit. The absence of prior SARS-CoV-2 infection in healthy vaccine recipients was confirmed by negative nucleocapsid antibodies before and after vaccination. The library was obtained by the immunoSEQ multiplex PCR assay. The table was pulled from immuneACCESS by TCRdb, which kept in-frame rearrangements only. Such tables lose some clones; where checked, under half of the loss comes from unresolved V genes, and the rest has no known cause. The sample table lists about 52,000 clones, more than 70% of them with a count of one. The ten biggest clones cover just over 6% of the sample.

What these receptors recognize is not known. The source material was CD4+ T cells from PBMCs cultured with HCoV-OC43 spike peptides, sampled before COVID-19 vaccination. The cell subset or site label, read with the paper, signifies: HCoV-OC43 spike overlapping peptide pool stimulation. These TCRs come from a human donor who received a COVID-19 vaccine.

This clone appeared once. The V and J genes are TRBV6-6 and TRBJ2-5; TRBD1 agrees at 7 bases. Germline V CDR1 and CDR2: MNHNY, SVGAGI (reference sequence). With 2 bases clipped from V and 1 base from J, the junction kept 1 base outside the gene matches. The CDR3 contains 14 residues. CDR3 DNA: TGTGCCAGCAGTTACCGACAGGGCCAAGAGACCCAGTACTTC. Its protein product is CASSYRQGQETQYF.

This CDR3 reads CASSRRQGWAGELFF. DNA of the CDR3: TGTGCCAGCAGTCGGAGACAGGGGTGGGCCGGGGAGCTGTTTTTT. The rearrangement uses TRBV27 and TRBJ2-2, with 8 bases aligning to TRBD1. V lost 5 bases, J lost 6 bases, and 8 bases stayed unmatched. CDR1 MNHEY and CDR2 SMNVEV come from the germline V gene (reference sequence). The CDR3 length is 15 residues.

CDR3: CASSFGGTDTQYF. CDR3 in DNA: TGCGCCAGCAGCTTCGGTGGCACAGATACGCAGTATTTT. This chain connects TRBV5-1 to TRBJ2-3, with D unclear. Trimming shortened V by 2 bases and J by 1 base, and 5 bases separated the two germline ends. Germline CDR1 reads SGHRS; CDR2 reads YFSETQ. The CDR3 contains 13 residues.

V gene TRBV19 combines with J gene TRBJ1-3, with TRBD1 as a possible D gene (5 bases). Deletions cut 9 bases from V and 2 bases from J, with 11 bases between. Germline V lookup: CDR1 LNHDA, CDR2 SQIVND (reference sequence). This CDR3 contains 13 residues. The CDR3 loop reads CASQDTTGNTIYF. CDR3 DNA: TGTGCCAGCCAGGACACCACTGGAAACACCATATATTTT.

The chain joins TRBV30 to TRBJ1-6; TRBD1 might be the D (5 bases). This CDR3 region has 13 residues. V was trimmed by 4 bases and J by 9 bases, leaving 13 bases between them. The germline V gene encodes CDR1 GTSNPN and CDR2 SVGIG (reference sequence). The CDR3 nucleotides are TGTGCCTGGAACAAGGGGCTGGGTTCACCCCTCCACTTT. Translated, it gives CAWNKGLGSPLHF.

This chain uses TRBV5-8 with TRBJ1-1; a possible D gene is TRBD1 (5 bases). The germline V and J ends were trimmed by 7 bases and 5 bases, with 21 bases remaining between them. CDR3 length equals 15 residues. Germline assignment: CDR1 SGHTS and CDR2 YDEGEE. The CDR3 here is CASPSLGDRVTEAFF. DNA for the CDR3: TGTGCCAGCCCGTCCTTGGGGGATAGGGTGACTGAAGCTTTCTTT. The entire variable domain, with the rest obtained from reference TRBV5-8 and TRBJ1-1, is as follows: EAGVTQSPTHLIKTRGQQATLRCSPISGHTSVYWYQQALGLGLQFLLWYDEGEERNRGNFPPRFSGRQFPNYSSELNVNALELEDSALYLCASPSLGDRVTEAFFGQGTRLTVV.

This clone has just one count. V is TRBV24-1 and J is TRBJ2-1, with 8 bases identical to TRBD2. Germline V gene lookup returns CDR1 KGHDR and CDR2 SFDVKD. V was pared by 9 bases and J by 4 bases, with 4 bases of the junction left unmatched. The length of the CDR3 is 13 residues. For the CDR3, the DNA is TGTGCCACCGGGCGGGGGGATTACAATGAGCAGTTCTTC. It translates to CATGRGDYNEQFF.

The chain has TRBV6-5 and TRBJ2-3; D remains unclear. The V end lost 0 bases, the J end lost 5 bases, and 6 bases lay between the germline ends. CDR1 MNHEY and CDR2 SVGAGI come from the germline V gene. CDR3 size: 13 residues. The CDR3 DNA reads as TGTGCCAGCAGTTACTCCGAATTAGATACGCAGTATTTT. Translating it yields CASSYSELDTQYF.